What follows describes a single T cell receptor (beta chain). What it binds is unknown. From its re-call of the 5' RACE reads, TCRdb lists each CDR3 protein once, without DNA. The sample includes 20,000 to 25,000 distinct CDR3 sequences. The data are from a study of T cells expressing NK-cell markers. Study details: It was sorted CD3+CD56+NKG2C+, CD3+CD56+NKG2C- and CD3+CD56-NKG2C+ T cells that supplied the TCR beta repertoires.

Study-level results: Similarly, these clonotypes led the CD3+CD56-NKG2C+ fraction as well in a few donors.

Germline V gene lookup returns CDR1 SGHTA and CDR2 FQGTGA. The length of the CDR3 is 14 residues. The sample comprised blood T cells: a sorted CD56 or NKG2C T cell subset, CD4+ or CD8+ T cells, or bulk PBMC T cells (not recorded which). The sequence was obtained from a man aged 18-75 years in good health. The V call is TRBV7-3, the J call TRBJ2-3. CDR3 in amino acids: CASSLIGSTDTQYF.